Presented here are 24 T cell receptor beta chains from one specimen sequenced in a study of monozygotic twins with inflammatory bowel disease. Following a re-call of the 5' RACE reads, TCRdb has one entry per CDR3 protein and lacks DNA. In all, the sample yields some 100,000 distinct CDR3 sequences. The specimen sequenced was blood. These receptors all come from a human donor with ulcerative colitis or Crohn's disease, or a healthy co-twin of an affected twin (not recorded which).

This sequence joins TRBV12-3 or TRBV12-4 and TRBJ2-7; the D call from TCRdb, TRBD1, cannot be confirmed without DNA. The CDR3 sequence is 16 residues long. The CDR3 sequence is CASSFAGTGGTYEQYF.

The chain carries TRBV20-1 and TRBJ1-6. This CDR3 has 14 amino acids. Germline V gives CDR1 DFQATT, CDR2 SNEGSKA (reference sequence). CDR3 region: CMPEIGEDNSPLHF.

CDR3 loop: CSARESGSPYEQYF. V gene TRBV20-1 combines with J gene TRBJ2-7. Germline assignment: CDR1 DFQATT and CDR2 SNEGSKA (reference sequence). The CDR3 contains 14 residues.

The rearrangement links TRBV18 to TRBJ2-3; TCRdb designates TRBD2, a call that cannot be tested without DNA. Germline CDR1 KGHSH, CDR2 LQKENI. The CDR3 contains 18 residues. CDR3: CASSPWTSGTASTDTQYF.

The V and J genes are TRBV6-2 or TRBV6-3 and TRBJ2-2. The length of the CDR3 is 16 residues. In germline, CDR1 is MNHEY, CDR2 SVGEGT. This CDR3 is CASSYSLRKQIGELFF.

The rearrangement joins TRBV15 to TRBJ2-7. From germline, CDR1 is LNHNV and CDR2 YYDKDF (reference sequence). CDR3 length equals 15 residues. The chain's CDR3 is CATSRAMSLEVEQYF.

This chain joins TRBV5-1 and TRBJ2-2; as DNA is missing, the TRBD2 call by TCRdb cannot be tested. Looked up from germline, CDR1 is SGHRS and CDR2 is YFSETQ. The length of the CDR3 is 16 residues. CDR3 in amino acids: CASSPLSGGFAGELFF. Full variable domain (rest looked up from reference TRBV5-1 and TRBJ2-2): KAGVTQTPRYLIKTRGQQVTLSCSPISGHRSVSWYQQTPGQGLQFLFEYFSETQRNKGNFPGRFSGRQFSNSRSEMNVSTLELGDSALYLCASSPLSGGFAGELFFGEGSRLTVL.

The CDR3 region is CASSLQEWTDTQYF. V usage is TRBV5-1 and J usage is TRBJ2-3; TCRdb calls TRBD1, which cannot be checked without DNA. The CDR3 totals 14 residues. From germline, CDR1 is SGHRS and CDR2 YFSETQ.

This chain joins TRBV20-1 and TRBJ1-1; as DNA is missing, the TRBD1 call by TCRdb cannot be tested. Germline CDR1 DFQATT, CDR2 SNEGSKA (reference sequence). The CDR3 runs to 14 residues. The CDR3 here is CSAGQGAPNTEAFF.

This chain links TRBV27 with TRBJ1-5; checking the TCRdb D call of TRBD1 is not possible without DNA. This CDR3 has 16 amino acids. Looked up from germline, CDR1 is MNHEY and CDR2 is SMNVEV (reference sequence). The CDR3 spells CASSATQGSWDQPQHF.

This sequence joins TRBV29-1 and TRBJ1-2; TCRdb's D gene call, TRBD1, goes unchecked for lack of DNA. The germline V gene has CDR1 SQVTM and CDR2 ANQGSEA. This CDR3 has 14 residues. The CDR3 region is CSVEDYRGGEGYTF.

The chain couples TRBV7-2 to TRBJ2-5; TCRdb gives TRBD2 as the D gene, but with no DNA this cannot be confirmed. CDR1 is SGHTA and CDR2 is FQGNSA in the germline V gene. The CDR3 runs 14 residues. This CDR3 is CAARGLNIQETQYF.

The chain employs TRBV12-5 and TRBJ1-1. The germline V gene has CDR1 LGHNT and CDR2 FRNRAP. The CDR3 covers 14 residues. CDR3: CASGLGHQNTEAFF.

J is TRBJ1-3 and V is TRBV7-2. The CDR3 sequence is 14 residues long. CDR1 and CDR2 (germline): SGHTA, FQGNSA. The CDR3 loop reads CASSPEFSGNTIYF.

The gene calls are TRBV12-3 or TRBV12-4 and TRBJ2-1; there is no DNA to check the TCRdb D call of TRBD1. There are 15 residues in the CDR3. The CDR3 loop is CASTPGQGMYGEQFF.

The gene calls are TRBV5-1 and TRBJ1-5. The CDR3 extends over 15 amino acids. The germline V gene has CDR1 SGHRS and CDR2 YFSETQ. The CDR3 loop is CASSLDGMGNQPQHF.

This CDR3 reads CASSIGTIGEQYF. The chain couples TRBV19 to TRBJ2-7; with no DNA, the TCRdb D assignment of TRBD2 cannot be verified. The CDR3 runs 13 residues. The germline V gene has CDR1 LNHDA and CDR2 SQIVND (reference sequence).

The chain joins TRBV19 to TRBJ2-7; the TRBD1 assignment by TCRdb is unverifiable without DNA. The germline gives CDR1 LNHDA, CDR2 SQIVND (reference sequence). The CDR3 spans 16 residues. CDR3 residues: CASSSPRTGKANEQYF.

The V gene is TRBV6-1, the J gene TRBJ1-2; TCRdb's assignment of TRBD1 cannot be checked, as there is no DNA. Germline CDR1 is MNHNS and CDR2 is SASEGT. This CDR3 comprises 14 residues. The CDR3 protein is CASRRGQGNYGYTF.

The rearrangement joins TRBV20-1 to TRBJ1-1; TCRdb's D call of TRBD1 is untestable without DNA. The CDR3 extends over 13 amino acids. Germline V gene sequence: CDR1 DFQATT, CDR2 SNEGSKA (reference sequence). The CDR3 region is CSALGQGGTEAFF.

V and J are TRBV20-1 and TRBJ2-7. Germline V gene data show CDR1 as DFQATT and CDR2 as SNEGSKA (reference sequence). The CDR3 is 13 amino acids. The CDR3 protein is CSARSHPSYEQYF.

The chain has TRBV11-2 and TRBJ2-7; TCRdb's D gene call, TRBD2, goes unchecked for lack of DNA. Looked up from germline, CDR1 is SGHAT and CDR2 is FQNNGV. CDR3 size: 15 residues. The CDR3 sequence is CASSRIAADTYEQYF.

This sequence joins TRBV5-1 and TRBJ1-1; with no DNA, the TCRdb D assignment of TRBD1 cannot be verified. This CDR3 is 15 amino acids long. Germline loops: CDR1 SGHRS, CDR2 YFSETQ. CDR3 amino acids: CASSPGGRLNTEAFF.

The V and J genes are TRBV5-1 and TRBJ2-2; the TCRdb call, TRBD2, lacks DNA for checking. The CDR3 sequence is 14 residues long. Germline loops: CDR1 SGHRS, CDR2 YFSETQ. The CDR3 reads CASGRDLEAGKLFF.